This T cell receptor beta chain is drawn from a study of metastatic and nonmetastatic thyroid tumors. Whole-study results and caveats: Reported TCR beta diversity, measured in blood and tumor, was significantly higher for malignant thyroid tumors than for benign nodules.

Patients had received no treatment of any kind before thyroid surgery. V lost 0 bases to trimming and J lost 1 base, with 6 bases between them. Germline values: CDR1 PRHDT, CDR2 FYEKMQ (reference sequence). This CDR3 is built from 14 residues. Authors' data handling: The study took CDR3 differences across clinicopathological groups and made a distant-metastasis classifier for papillary thyroid cancer from them. TCRdb called clones again from the PCR reads with MiXCR. The V and J calls follow TCRdb's processing rather than the paper's. The sample has about 17,000 clones, 20% to 25% seen once. This clone has at least ten counts. Its antigen is not known.

Source material: adjacent normal tissue. The chain links TRBV13 to TRBJ1-1; D is ambiguous. This clonotype originated in a female donor with papillary thyroid cancer or a benign thyroid nodule (not recorded which). Some clones in this sample may be carry-over from other donors' samples. The CDR3 DNA follows: TGTGCCAGCAGCTTAGGAGGTGGGAACACTGAAGCTTTCTTT. As protein: CASSLGGGNTEAFF.